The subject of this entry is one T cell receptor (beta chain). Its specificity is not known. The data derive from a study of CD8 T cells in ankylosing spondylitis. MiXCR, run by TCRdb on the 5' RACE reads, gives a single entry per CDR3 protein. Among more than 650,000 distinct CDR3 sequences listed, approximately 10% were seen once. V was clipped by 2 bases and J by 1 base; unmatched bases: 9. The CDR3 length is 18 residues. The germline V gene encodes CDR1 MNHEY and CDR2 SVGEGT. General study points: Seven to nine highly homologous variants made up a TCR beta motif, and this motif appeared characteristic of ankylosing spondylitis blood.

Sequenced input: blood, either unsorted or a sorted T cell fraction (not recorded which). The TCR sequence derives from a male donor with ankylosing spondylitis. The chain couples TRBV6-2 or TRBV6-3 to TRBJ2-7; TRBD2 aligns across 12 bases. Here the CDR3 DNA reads TGTGCCAGCAGTTACGTAGGGACTAGCGGGTCCTCTTCCTACGAGCAGTACTTC. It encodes CASSYVGTSGSSSYEQYF.